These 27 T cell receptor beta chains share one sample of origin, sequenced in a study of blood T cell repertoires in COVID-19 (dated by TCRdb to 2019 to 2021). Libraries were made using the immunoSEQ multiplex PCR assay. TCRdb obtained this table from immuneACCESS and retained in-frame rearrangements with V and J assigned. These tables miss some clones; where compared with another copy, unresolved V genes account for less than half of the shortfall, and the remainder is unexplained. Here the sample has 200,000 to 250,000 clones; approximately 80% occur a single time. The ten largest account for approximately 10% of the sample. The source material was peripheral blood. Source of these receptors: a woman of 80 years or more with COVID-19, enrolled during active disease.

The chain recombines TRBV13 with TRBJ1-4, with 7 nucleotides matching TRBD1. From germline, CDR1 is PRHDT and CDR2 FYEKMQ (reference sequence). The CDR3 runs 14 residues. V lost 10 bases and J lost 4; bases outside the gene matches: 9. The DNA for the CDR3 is TGTGCCACTCGGATTCGGGACAGTAATGAAAAACTGTTTTTT. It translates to CATRIRDSNEKLFF. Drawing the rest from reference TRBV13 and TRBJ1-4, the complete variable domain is AAGVIQSPRHLIKEKRETATLKCYPIPRHDTVYWYQQGPGQDPQFLISFYEKMQSDKGSIPDRFSAQQFSDYHSELNMSSLELGDSALYFCATRIRDSNEKLFFGSGTQLSVL.

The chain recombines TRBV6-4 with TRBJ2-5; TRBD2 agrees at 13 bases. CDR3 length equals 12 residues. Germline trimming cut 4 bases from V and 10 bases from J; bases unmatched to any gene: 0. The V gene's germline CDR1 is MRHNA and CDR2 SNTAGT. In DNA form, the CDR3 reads TGTGCCAGCAGTGGACTAGCGGGGGGCCAGTACTTC. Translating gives CASSGLAGGQYF.

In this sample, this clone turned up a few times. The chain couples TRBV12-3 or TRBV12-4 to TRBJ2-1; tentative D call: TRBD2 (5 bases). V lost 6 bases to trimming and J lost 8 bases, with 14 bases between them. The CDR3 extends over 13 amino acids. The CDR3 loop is CASSPDYNDEQFF. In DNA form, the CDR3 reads TGTGCCAGCAGCCCCGACTATAACGATGAGCAGTTCTTC.

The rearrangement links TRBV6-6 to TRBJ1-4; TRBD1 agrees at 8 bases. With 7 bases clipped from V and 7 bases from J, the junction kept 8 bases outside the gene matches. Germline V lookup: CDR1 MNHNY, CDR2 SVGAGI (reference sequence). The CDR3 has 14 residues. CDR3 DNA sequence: TGTGCCAGCACCCCGGACAGGGAGGCTGAAAAACTGTTTTTT. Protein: CASTPDREAEKLFF.

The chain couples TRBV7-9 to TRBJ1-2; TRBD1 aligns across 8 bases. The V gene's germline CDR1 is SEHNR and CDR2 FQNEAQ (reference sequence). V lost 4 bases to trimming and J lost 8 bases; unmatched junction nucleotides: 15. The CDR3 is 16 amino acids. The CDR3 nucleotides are TGTGCCAGCAGCTCAATAACATCGGGACAGGTATACGGCTACACCTTC. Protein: CASSSITSGQVYGYTF. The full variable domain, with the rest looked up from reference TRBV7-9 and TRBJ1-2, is DTGVSQNPRHKITKRGQNVTFRCDPISEHNRLYWYRQTLGQGPEFLTYFQNEAQLEKSRLLSDRFSAERPKGSFSTLEIQRTEQGDSAMYLCASSSITSGQVYGYTFGSGTRLTVV.

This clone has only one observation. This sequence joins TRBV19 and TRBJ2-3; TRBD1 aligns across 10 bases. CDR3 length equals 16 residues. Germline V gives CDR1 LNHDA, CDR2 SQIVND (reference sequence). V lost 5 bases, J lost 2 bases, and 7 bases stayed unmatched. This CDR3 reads CASSSGQGGITDTQYF. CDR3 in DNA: TGTGCCAGTAGTTCCGGACAGGGGGGAATCACAGATACGCAGTATTTT.

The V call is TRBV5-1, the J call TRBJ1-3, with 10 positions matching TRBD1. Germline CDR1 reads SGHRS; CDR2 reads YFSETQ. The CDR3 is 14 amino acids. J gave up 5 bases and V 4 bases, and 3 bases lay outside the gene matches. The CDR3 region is CASSVTGGRNTIYF. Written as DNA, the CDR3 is TGCGCCAGCAGCGTGACAGGGGGCAGAAACACCATATATTTT.

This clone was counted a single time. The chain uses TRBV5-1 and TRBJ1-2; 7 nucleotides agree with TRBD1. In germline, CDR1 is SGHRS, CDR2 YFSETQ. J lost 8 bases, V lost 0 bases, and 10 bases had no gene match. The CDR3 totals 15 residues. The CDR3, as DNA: TGCGCCAGCAGCTTGGGACAGGGAGTCGTTCAAGGCTACACCTTC. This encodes CASSLGQGVVQGYTF.

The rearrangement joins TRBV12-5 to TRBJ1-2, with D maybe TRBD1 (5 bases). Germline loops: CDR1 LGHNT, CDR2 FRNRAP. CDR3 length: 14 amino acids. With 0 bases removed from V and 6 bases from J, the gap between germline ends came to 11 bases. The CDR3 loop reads CASGLVRGPNGYTF. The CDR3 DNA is TGTGCTAGTGGTTTGGTAAGGGGCCCCAATGGCTACACCTTC.

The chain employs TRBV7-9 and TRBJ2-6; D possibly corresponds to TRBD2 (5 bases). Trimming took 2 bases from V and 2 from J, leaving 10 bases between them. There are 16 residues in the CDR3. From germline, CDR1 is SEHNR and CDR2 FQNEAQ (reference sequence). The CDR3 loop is CASSLSRGPGANVLTF. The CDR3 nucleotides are TGTGCCAGCAGCTTATCGCGAGGGCCTGGGGCCAACGTCCTGACTTTC.

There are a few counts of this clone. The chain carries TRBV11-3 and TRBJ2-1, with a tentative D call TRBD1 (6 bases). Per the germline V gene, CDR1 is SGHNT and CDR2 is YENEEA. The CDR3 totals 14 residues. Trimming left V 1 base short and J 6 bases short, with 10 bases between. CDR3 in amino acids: CASSLGGTSNEQFF. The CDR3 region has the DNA TGTGCCAGCAGCTTAGGGGGGACAAGCAATGAGCAGTTCTTC.

The CDR3 bases are TGTGCCAGCAGCTTGGATACTGGGACAGGGCTTAGCACAGATACGCAGTATTTT. This codes for CASSLDTGTGLSTDTQYF. This chain connects TRBV5-4 to TRBJ2-3, with 9 bases identical to TRBD1. V shed 0 bases, J shed 0 bases, and the junction held 8 bases outside the gene matches. This CDR3 comprises 18 residues. Per the germline V gene, CDR1 is SGHNT and CDR2 is YYREEE (reference sequence).

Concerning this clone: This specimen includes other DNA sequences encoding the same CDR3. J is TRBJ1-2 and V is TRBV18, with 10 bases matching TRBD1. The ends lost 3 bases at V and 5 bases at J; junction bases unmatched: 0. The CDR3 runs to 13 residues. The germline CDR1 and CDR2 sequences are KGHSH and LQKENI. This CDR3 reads CASSPGQGYGYTF. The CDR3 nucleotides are TGTGCCAGCTCACCGGGACAGGGGTATGGCTACACCTTC.

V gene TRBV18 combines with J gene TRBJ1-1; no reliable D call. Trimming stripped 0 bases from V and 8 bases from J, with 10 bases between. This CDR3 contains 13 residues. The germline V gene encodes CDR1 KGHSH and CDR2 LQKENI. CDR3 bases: TGTGCCAGCTCACCACCGAGGGCGTTAGAAGCTTTCTTT. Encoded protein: CASSPPRALEAFF.

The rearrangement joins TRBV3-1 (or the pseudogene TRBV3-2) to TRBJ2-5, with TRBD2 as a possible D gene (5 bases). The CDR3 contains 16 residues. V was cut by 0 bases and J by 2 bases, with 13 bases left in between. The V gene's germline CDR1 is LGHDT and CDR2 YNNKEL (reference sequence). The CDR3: CASSQEAGTIQETQYF. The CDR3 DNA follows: TGTGCCAGCAGCCAAGAGGCGGGCACAATACAAGAGACCCAGTACTTC.

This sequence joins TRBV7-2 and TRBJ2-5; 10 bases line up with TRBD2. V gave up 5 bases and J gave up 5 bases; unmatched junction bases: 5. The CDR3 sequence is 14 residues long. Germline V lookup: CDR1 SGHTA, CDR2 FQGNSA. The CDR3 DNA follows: TGTGCCAGCAGCGAAGCGGGGGGGCGCGAGACCCAGTACTTC. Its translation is CASSEAGGRETQYF.

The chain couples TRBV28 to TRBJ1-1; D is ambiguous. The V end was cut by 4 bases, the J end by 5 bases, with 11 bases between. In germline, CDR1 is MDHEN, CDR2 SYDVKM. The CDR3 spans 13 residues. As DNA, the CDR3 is TGTGCCAGCAGTTCAGGCAGAAGGACTGAAGCTTTCTTT. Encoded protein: CASSSGRRTEAFF.

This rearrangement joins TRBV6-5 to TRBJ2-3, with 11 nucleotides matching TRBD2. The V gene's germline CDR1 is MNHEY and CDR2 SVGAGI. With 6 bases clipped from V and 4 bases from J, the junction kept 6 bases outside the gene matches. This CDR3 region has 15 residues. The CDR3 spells CASRVSGGAADTQYF. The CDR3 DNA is TGTGCCAGCAGGGTTAGCGGGGGGGCAGCAGATACGCAGTATTTT.

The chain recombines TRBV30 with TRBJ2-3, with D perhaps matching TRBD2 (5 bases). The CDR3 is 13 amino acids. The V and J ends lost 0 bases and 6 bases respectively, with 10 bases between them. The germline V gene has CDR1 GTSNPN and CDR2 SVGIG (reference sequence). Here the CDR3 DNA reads TGTGCCTGGAGTGTAACTAGGTATGATACGCAGTATTTT. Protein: CAWSVTRYDTQYF.

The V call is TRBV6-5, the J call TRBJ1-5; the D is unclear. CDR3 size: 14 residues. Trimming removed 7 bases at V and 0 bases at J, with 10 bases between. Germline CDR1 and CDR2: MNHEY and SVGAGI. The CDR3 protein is CASILSSSNQPQHF. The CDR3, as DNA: TGTGCCAGCATTCTTAGTAGTAGCAATCAGCCCCAGCATTTT.

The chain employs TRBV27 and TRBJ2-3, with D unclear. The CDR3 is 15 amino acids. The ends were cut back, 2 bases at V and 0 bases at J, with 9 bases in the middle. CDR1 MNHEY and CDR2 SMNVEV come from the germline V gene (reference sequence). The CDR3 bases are TGTGCCAGCAGTTTACTCTCCACTAGCACAGATACGCAGTATTTT. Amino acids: CASSLLSTSTDTQYF.

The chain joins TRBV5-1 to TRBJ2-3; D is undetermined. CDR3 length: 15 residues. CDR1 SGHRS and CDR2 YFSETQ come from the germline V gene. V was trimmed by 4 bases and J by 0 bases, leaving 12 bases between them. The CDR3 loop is CASSLSPPSTDTQYF. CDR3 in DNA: TGCGCCAGCAGCCTTAGTCCCCCAAGCACAGATACGCAGTATTTT.

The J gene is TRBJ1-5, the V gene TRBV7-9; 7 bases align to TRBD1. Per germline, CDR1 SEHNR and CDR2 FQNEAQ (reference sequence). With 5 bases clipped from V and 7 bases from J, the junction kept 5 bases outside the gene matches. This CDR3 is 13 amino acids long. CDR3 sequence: CASSNSQGQPQHF. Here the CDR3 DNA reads TGTGCCAGCAGCAATTCACAGGGGCAGCCCCAGCATTTT.

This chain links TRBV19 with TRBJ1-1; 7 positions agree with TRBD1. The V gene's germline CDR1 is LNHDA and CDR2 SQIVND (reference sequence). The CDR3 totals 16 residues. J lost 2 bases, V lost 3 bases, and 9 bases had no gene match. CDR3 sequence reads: CASSIGVRQGNTEAFF. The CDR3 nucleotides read TGTGCCAGTAGTATTGGCGTTCGACAGGGCAACACTGAAGCTTTCTTT.

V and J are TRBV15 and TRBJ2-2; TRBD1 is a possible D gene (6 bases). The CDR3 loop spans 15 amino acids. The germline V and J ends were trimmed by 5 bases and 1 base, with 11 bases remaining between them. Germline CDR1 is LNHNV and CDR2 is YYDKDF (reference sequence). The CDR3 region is CATSGRDKNTGELFF. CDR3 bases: TGTGCCACCAGCGGCCGGGACAAGAACACCGGGGAGCTGTTTTTT. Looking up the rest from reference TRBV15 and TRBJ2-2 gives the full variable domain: DAMVIQNPRYQVTQFGKPVTLSCSQTLNHNVMYWYQQKSSQAPKLLFHYYDKDFNNEADTPDNFQSRRPNTSFCFLDIRSPGLGDTAMYLCATSGRDKNTGELFFGEGSRLTVL.

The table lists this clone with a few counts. The CDR3 DNA reads as TGTGCCAGCAGCTTGGCCCTTTCAGGTCAGCCCCAGCATTTT. Protein sequence: CASSLALSGQPQHF. The rearrangement uses TRBV5-4 and TRBJ1-5; D unclear. Germline loops: CDR1 SGHNT, CDR2 YYREEE (reference sequence). The CDR3 has 14 residues. V was clipped by 0 bases and J by 6 bases, with 10 bases between them.

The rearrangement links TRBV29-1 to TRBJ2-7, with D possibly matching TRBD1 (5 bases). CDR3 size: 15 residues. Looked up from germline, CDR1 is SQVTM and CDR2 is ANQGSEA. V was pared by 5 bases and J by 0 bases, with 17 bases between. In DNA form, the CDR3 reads TGCAGCGTTACGGACACCCGTAGGTTCTCCTACGAGCAGTACTTC. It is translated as CSVTDTRRFSYEQYF.